A single sample gave rise to the 24 T cell receptor beta chains below, sequenced in a study of identical twins. Via MiXCR, TCRdb re-called the 5' RACE reads, giving one row per CDR3 protein. Among a few hundred thousand distinct CDR3 sequences listed, over 5.5% were seen once. This sample was shared with a second study, whose subject was T cells expressing NK-cell markers.

The sample taken for sequencing was CD8+ T cells sorted from blood. All receptors derive from a woman between 18 and 29 years old in good health.

This clonotype appeared a few times. The rearrangement joins TRBV6-5 to TRBJ2-5, with no clear D. V lost 0 bases and J 1 base, leaving 3 bases between the germline ends. The CDR3 sequence is 13 residues long. CDR1 is MNHEY and CDR2 is SVGAGI in the germline V gene. The CDR3 reads CASSYSGQETQYF. The CDR3 DNA is TGTGCCAGCAGTTACTCGGGCCAAGAGACCCAGTACTTC.

This clonotype came up a few times. The chain recombines TRBV19 with TRBJ1-1; D might be TRBD1 (5 bases). CDR3 length: 10 residues. CDR1 is LNHDA and CDR2 is SQIVND in the germline V gene (reference sequence). Deletions cut 10 bases from V and 8 bases from J, with 11 bases between. CDR3 nucleotides: TGTGCCACCGGGACTACCGAAGCTTTCTTT. Its translation is CATGTTEAFF.

The chain joins TRBV12-3 or TRBV12-4 to TRBJ2-5; 8 bases fit TRBD1. V lost 1 base and J lost 5; bases outside the gene matches: 6. This CDR3 region has 15 residues. Here the CDR3 DNA reads TGTGCCAGCAGTTTAGAGGTGACAGGGGAGGAGACCCAGTACTTC. Translated: CASSLEVTGEETQYF.

This clonotype has a count of ten or more. The chain uses TRBV12-3 or TRBV12-4 and TRBJ2-1; D ambiguous. Trimming shortened V by 1 base and J by 8 bases, and 9 bases separated the two germline ends. This CDR3 has 13 residues. In nucleotides, the CDR3 is TGTGCCAGCAGTTTAGGGGGATTGGATGAGCAGTTCTTC. Amino acid sequence: CASSLGGLDEQFF.

The chain couples TRBV6-5 to TRBJ2-7, with TRBD2 matching 10 bases. Germline V gives CDR1 MNHEY, CDR2 SVGAGI. V lost 4 bases to trimming and J lost 4 bases; unmatched junction nucleotides: 10. CDR3 length equals 16 residues. For the CDR3, the DNA is TGTGCCAGCAGTTGGGATCTAGCGGGAGATACGTACGAGCAGTACTTC. Protein sequence: CASSWDLAGDTYEQYF.

The chain carries TRBV6-2 or TRBV6-3 and TRBJ2-2, with 9 bases identical to TRBD2. Germline CDR1 and CDR2: MNHEY and SVGEGT. Germline trimming cut 5 bases from V and 6 bases from J; bases unmatched to any gene: 4. CDR3 length: 14 residues. This chain's CDR3 is CASSASGISGELFF. In DNA form, the CDR3 reads TGTGCCAGCAGTGCTAGCGGGATATCCGGGGAGCTGTTTTTT.

This clonotype showed up just a few times. V and J are TRBV5-8 and TRBJ2-5; possibly TRBD2 for D (7 bases). The CDR3 runs to 13 residues. Trimming removed 10 bases at V and 1 base at J, with 14 bases between. Germline CDR1 and CDR2: SGHTS and YDEGEE. The CDR3 sequence: CASGRGSQETQYF. The CDR3 DNA sequence: TGTGCCTCTGGGAGGGGGTCCCAAGAGACCCAGTACTTC.

The rearrangement uses TRBV18 and TRBJ2-5; D is possibly TRBD2 (6 bases). The ends were cut back, 4 bases at V and 2 bases at J, with 17 bases in the middle. This CDR3 is built from 16 residues. Germline V CDR1 and CDR2: KGHSH, LQKENI. CDR3 coding DNA: TGTGCCAGCTCACTGGGAGGAGGGTCTAATCAAGAGACCCAGTACTTC. Amino acid sequence: CASSLGGGSNQETQYF.

The rearrangement links TRBV2 to TRBJ1-5; no clear D. Trimming cost V 10 bases and J 7 bases, with 11 bases left between them. In germline, CDR1 is SNHLY, CDR2 FYNNEI. The CDR3 spans 11 residues. The CDR3 coding sequence is TGTGCCATGGGCGAGGAGCAGCCCCAGCATTTT. Amino acid sequence: CAMGEEQPQHF. The whole variable domain, remainder taken from reference TRBV2 and TRBJ1-5, is EPEVTQTPSHQVTQMGQEVILRCVPISNHLYFYWYRQILGQKVEFLVSFYNNEISEKSEIFDDQFSVERPDGSNFTLKIRSTKLEDSAMYFCAMGEEQPQHFGDGTRLSIL.

This clonotype showed up many times. The chain uses TRBV5-6 and TRBJ1-1, with D perhaps matching TRBD1 (6 bases). CDR1 is SGHDT and CDR2 is YYEEEE in the germline V gene. V dropped 10 bases and J dropped 1 base, with 11 bases sitting between them. There are 12 residues in the CDR3. CDR3: CAAGAGNTEAFF. CDR3 sequence (DNA): TGTGCCGCAGGGGCAGGGAACACTGAAGCTTTCTTT.

This clonotype was seen more than once but under ten times. The chain links TRBV3-1 to TRBJ2-1; 7 positions match TRBD2. Germline loops: CDR1 LGHDT, CDR2 YNNKEL (reference sequence). V shed 7 bases, J shed 9 bases, and the junction held 21 bases outside the gene matches. The CDR3 sequence is 17 residues long. CDR3 coding DNA: TGTGCCAGCACCAAGGAGGTACCGGGGGGACCTGGTAGTGAGCAGTTCTTC. Its protein is CASTKEVPGGPGSEQFF.

V and J are TRBV27 and TRBJ1-5, with a tentative D call TRBD1 (5 bases). Germline assignment: CDR1 MNHEY and CDR2 SMNVEV (reference sequence). There are 14 residues in the CDR3. Trimming cost V 6 bases and J 3 bases, with 12 bases left between them. CDR3 amino acids: CASRPGLFNQPQHF. CDR3 DNA sequence: TGTGCCAGCAGGCCAGGGCTATTCAATCAGCCCCAGCATTTT.

This clonotype has only a few counts. The chain employs TRBV19 and TRBJ1-1; no reliable D call. This CDR3 is built from 13 residues. Deletions cut 7 bases from V and 1 base from J, with 10 bases between. The germline V gene has CDR1 LNHDA and CDR2 SQIVND (reference sequence). The CDR3 DNA follows: TGTGCCAGTACGCAGTTATCGAACACTGAAGCTTTCTTT. Translating it yields CASTQLSNTEAFF.

This clonotype was seen at least ten times. The chain links TRBV6-2 or TRBV6-3 to TRBJ2-2, with D possibly matching TRBD2 (6 bases). Trimming stripped 6 bases from V and 0 bases from J, with 20 bases between. Germline V gene lookup returns CDR1 MNHEY and CDR2 SVGEGT. The CDR3 totals 18 residues. In nucleotides, the CDR3 is TGTGCCAGCAGAAGGTGGGGAGGCCCCTTGGCGAACACCGGGGAGCTGTTTTTT. Translation gives CASRRWGGPLANTGELFF.

The J gene is TRBJ2-7, the V gene TRBV5-5; tentative D call: TRBD2 (6 bases). CDR3 length: 13 residues. Between the trimmed V and J ends, which lost 4 bases and 2 bases, there was a span of 10 bases. Germline lookup yields CDR1 SGHKS and CDR2 YYEKEE (reference sequence). CDR3 in DNA: TGTGCCAGCAGCCGGGACTTAACCTACGAGCAGTACTTC. Translated, it gives CASSRDLTYEQYF.

A few counts support this clonotype. The CDR3 here is CASSLAAYGYNEQFF. The CDR3 DNA reads TGTGCCAGCAGTTTAGCCGCGTACGGGTACAATGAGCAGTTCTTC. V is TRBV12-3 or TRBV12-4 and J is TRBJ2-1; D uncertain. The CDR3 covers 15 residues. Deletions cut 0 bases from V and 4 bases from J, with 10 bases between.

This sequence joins TRBV4-3 and TRBJ2-7, with D possibly being TRBD2 (5 bases). CDR3 length: 16 residues. Between the trimmed V and J ends, which lost 1 base and 0 bases, there was a span of 13 bases. Germline assignment: CDR1 LGHNA and CDR2 YSLEER. This CDR3 reads CASSQGSGLSSYEQYF. CDR3 DNA sequence: TGCGCCAGCAGCCAAGGGAGCGGCCTTAGCTCCTACGAGCAGTACTTC.

The chain recombines TRBV6-5 with TRBJ2-1; 12 bases match TRBD2. CDR3 length: 16 amino acids. Germline V gene sequence: CDR1 MNHEY, CDR2 SVGAGI. Unmatched junction bases numbered 2, after V lost 5 bases and J lost 0 bases. As DNA, the CDR3 is TGTGCCAGCAGTCTACTAGCGGGGGGCTCCTACAATGAGCAGTTCTTC. It translates to CASSLLAGGSYNEQFF.

This clonotype occurred a few times. This chain uses TRBV7-8 with TRBJ2-7; D ambiguous. Germline V gives CDR1 SGHVS, CDR2 FQNEAQ. Trimming shortened V by 3 bases and J by 7 bases, and 19 bases separated the two germline ends. This CDR3 has 15 residues. The CDR3 DNA reads as TGTGCCAGCAGCTTCTACGGACCGAGGACCGAGGAGCAGTACTTC. Translation: CASSFYGPRTEEQYF.

This chain joins TRBV7-9 and TRBJ2-7, with D uncertain. Germline CDR1 is SEHNR and CDR2 is FQNEAQ (reference sequence). The CDR3 sequence is 12 residues long. Trimming took off 5 bases at V and 7 bases at J, with 12 bases between the two ends. The CDR3 here is CASSRDGFEQYF. DNA of the CDR3: TGTGCCAGCAGCCGCGACGGCTTTGAGCAGTACTTC.

The chain recombines TRBV20-1 with TRBJ1-6, with D perhaps matching TRBD1 (6 bases). V gave up 0 bases and J gave up 6 bases, with 15 bases separating them. Germline values: CDR1 DFQATT, CDR2 SNEGSKA (reference sequence). This CDR3 has 16 residues. CDR3 nucleotides: TGCAGTGCTAGAGATTCCGACGGGGGCCGTAATTCACCCCTCCACTTT. This encodes CSARDSDGGRNSPLHF.

This clonotype was detected a few times. The rearrangement links TRBV7-9 to TRBJ2-1, with TRBD1 matching 11 bases. This CDR3 comprises 15 residues. Germline assignment: CDR1 SEHNR and CDR2 FQNEAQ (reference sequence). The V gene end was trimmed by 5 bases and the J gene end by 5 bases; junction bases not matched to a gene: 5. The CDR3 DNA is TGTGCCAGCAGCCAGGACAGGGGGCGGCACAATGAGCAGTTCTTC. Protein: CASSQDRGRHNEQFF.

The CDR3 loop reads CASSMRSPANVLTF. The CDR3 DNA is TGTGCCAGTAGTATGCGGTCCCCGGCCAACGTCCTGACTTTC. V is TRBV19 and J is TRBJ2-6, with D hard to call. Germline V CDR1 and CDR2: LNHDA, SQIVND (reference sequence). This CDR3 is built from 14 residues. The V and J ends lost 3 bases and 6 bases respectively, with 9 bases between them.

This clonotype was seen a few times. The rearrangement joins TRBV7-2 to TRBJ2-7; D is uncertain. The CDR3 loop spans 12 amino acids. Germline V CDR1 and CDR2: SGHTA, FQGNSA. Between the trimmed V and J ends, which lost 1 base and 2 bases, there was a span of 3 bases. The CDR3 sequence is CASSLEPYEQYF. The CDR3 coding sequence is TGTGCCAGCAGCTTAGAACCCTACGAGCAGTACTTC.